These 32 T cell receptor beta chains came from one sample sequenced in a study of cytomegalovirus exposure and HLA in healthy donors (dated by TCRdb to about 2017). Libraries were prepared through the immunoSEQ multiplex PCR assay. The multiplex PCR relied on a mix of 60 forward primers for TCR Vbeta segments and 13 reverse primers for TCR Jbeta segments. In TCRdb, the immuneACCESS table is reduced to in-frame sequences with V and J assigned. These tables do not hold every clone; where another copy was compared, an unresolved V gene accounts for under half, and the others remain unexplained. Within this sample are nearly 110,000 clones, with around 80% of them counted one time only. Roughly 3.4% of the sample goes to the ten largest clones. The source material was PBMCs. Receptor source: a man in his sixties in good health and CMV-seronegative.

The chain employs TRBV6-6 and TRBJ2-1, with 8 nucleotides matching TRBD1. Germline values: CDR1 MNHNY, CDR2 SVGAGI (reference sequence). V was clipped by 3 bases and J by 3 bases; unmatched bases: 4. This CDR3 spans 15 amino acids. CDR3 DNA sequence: TGTGCCAGCAGTTATGGGACAGGAGACTACAATGAGCAGTTCTTC. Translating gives CASSYGTGDYNEQFF.

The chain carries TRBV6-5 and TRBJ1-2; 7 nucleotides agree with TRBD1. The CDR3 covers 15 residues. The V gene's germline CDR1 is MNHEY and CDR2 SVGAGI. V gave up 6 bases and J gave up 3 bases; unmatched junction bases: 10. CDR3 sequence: CASSPRQGVYYGYTF. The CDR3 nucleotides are TGTGCCAGCAGCCCCAGACAGGGAGTGTACTATGGCTACACCTTC.

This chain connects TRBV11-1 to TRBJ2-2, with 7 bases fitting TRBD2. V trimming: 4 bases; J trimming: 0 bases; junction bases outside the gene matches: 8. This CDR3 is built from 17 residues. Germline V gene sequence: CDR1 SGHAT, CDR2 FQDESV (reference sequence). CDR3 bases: TGTGCCAGCAGCTCACAACTAGCGAGTGCGAACACCGGGGAGCTGTTTTTT. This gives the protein CASSSQLASANTGELFF.

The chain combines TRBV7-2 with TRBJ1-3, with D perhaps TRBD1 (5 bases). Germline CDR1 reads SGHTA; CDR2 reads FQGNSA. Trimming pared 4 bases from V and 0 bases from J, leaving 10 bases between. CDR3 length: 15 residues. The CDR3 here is CASSSRTRSGNTIYF. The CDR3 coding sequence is TGTGCCAGCAGCTCAAGGACACGCTCTGGAAACACCATATATTTT.

CDR3 DNA: TGTGCCAGCAGTGATGCCTACAGTCAGTACTTC. Translating gives CASSDAYSQYF. This chain joins TRBV6-1 and TRBJ2-4; D unclear. The CDR3 covers 11 residues. In germline, CDR1 is MNHNS, CDR2 SASEGT. The germline V and J ends were trimmed by 3 bases and 12 bases, with 9 bases remaining between them.

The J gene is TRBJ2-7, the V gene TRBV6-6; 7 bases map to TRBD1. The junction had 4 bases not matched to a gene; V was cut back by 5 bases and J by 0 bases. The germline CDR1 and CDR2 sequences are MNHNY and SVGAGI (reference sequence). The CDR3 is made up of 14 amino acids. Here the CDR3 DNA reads TGTGCCAGCAGTAAGGACAGGACCTCCTACGAGCAGTACTTC. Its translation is CASSKDRTSYEQYF.

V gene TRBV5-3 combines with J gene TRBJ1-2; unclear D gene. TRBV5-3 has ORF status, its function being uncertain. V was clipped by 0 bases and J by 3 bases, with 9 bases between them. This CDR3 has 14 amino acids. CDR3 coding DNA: TGTGCCAGAAGCTTGGCGGGAAGGGACTATGGCTACACCTTC. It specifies CARSLAGRDYGYTF.

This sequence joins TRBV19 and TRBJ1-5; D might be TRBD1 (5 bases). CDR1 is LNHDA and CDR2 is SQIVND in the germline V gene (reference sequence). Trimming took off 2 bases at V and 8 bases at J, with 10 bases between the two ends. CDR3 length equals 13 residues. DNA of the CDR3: TGTGCCAGTAGTATATCAGGGAGGGAGCCCCAGCATTTT. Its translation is CASSISGREPQHF. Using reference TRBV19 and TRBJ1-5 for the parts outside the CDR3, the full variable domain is DGGITQSPKYLFRKEGQNVTLSCEQNLNHDAMYWYRQDPGQGLRLIYYSQIVNDFQKGDIAEGYSVSREKKESFPLTVTSAQKNPTAFYLCASSISGREPQHFGDGTRLSIL.

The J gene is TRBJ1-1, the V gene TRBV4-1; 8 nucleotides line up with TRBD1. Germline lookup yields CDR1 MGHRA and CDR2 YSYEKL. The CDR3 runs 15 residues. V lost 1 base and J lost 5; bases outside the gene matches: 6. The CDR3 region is CASSQGRQGRTEAFF. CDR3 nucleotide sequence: TGCGCCAGCAGCCAAGGGCGACAGGGGAGGACTGAAGCTTTCTTT.

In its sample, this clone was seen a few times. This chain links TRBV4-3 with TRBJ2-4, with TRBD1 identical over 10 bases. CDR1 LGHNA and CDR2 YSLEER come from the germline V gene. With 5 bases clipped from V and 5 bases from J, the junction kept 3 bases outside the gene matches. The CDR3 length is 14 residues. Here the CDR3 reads CASSIGTGENIQYF. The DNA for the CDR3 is TGCGCCAGCAGCATTGGGACAGGGGAAAACATTCAGTACTTC.

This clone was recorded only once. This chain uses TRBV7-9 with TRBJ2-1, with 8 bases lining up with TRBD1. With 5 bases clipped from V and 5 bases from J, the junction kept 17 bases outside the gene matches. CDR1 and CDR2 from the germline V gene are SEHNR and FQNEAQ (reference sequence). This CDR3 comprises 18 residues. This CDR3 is CASSAWAPGQASHNEQFF. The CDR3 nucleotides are TGTGCCAGCAGCGCCTGGGCTCCGGGACAGGCTTCCCACAATGAGCAGTTCTTC.

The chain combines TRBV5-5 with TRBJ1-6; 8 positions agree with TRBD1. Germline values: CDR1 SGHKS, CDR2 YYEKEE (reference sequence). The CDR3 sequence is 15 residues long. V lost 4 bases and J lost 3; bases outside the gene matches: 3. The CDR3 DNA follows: TGTGCCAGCAGCCCAGGACAGGGCTATAATTCACCCCTCCACTTT. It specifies CASSPGQGYNSPLHF.

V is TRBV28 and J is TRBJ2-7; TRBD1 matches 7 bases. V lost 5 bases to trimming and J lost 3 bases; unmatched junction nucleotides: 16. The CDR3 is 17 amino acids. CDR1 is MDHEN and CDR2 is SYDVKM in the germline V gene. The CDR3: CASSNSYRDRDIYEQYV. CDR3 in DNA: TGTGCCAGCAGTAATTCTTACCGGGACAGAGATATCTACGAGCAGTACGTC.

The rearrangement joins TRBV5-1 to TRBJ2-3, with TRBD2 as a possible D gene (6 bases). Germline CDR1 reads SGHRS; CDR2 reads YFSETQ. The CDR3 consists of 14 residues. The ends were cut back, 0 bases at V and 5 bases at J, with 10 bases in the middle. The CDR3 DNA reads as TGCGCCAGCAGCTTGGTCGGGGGAGGAGATACGCAGTATTTT. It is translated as CASSLVGGGDTQYF.

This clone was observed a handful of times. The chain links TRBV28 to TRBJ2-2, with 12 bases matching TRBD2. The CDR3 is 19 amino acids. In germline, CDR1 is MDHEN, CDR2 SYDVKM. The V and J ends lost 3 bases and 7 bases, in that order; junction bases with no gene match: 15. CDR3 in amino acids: CASSLLLSASGGAGGELFF. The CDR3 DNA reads TGTGCCAGCAGTTTGTTGTTGTCGGCTAGCGGGGGGGCCGGCGGGGAGCTGTTTTTT.

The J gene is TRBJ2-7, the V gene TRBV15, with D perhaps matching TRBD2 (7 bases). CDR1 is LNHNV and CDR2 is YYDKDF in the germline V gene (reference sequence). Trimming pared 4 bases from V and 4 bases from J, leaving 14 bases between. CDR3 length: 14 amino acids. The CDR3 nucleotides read TGTGCCACCAGCAAGAGGGGAGGGGGGTACGAGCAGTACTTC. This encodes CATSKRGGGYEQYF.

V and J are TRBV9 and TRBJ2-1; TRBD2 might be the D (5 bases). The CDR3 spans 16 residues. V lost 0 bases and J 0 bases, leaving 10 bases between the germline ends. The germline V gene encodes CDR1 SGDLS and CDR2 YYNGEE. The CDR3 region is CASSVVTGSSYNEQFF. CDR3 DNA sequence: TGTGCCAGCAGCGTAGTGACGGGGAGCTCCTACAATGAGCAGTTCTTC.

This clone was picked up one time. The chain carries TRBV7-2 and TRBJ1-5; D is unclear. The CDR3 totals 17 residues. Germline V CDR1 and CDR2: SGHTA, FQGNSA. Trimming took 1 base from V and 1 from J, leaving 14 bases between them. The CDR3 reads CASSLVGLHGSNQPQHF. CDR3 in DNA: TGTGCCAGCAGCTTAGTAGGACTTCATGGGAGCAATCAGCCCCAGCATTTT.

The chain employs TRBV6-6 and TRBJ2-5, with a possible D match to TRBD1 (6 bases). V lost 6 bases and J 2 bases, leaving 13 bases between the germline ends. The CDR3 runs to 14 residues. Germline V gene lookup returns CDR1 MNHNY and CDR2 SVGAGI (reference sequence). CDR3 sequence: CASSGRTAQETQYF. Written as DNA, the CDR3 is TGTGCCAGCAGCGGCCGGACAGCTCAAGAGACCCAGTACTTC.

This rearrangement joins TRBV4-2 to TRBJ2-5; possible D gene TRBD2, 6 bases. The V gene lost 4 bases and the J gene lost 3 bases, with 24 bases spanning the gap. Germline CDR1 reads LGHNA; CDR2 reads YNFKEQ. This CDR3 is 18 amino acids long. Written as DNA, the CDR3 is TGTGCCAGCAGCCCAACCAGTGGCGGCGGGGCGACAGAAGAGACCCAGTACTTC. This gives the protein CASSPTSGGGATEETQYF.

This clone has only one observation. CDR3 region: CASRTGYDGQPQHF. The CDR3 bases are TGTGCCAGCAGGACAGGGTACGACGGTCAGCCCCAGCATTTT. The chain employs TRBV6-6 and TRBJ1-5, with TRBD1 matching over 7 bases. V shed 6 bases and J 6 bases; nucleotides not matched to a gene: 8. The CDR3 runs to 14 residues. Germline CDR1 MNHNY, CDR2 SVGAGI (reference sequence).

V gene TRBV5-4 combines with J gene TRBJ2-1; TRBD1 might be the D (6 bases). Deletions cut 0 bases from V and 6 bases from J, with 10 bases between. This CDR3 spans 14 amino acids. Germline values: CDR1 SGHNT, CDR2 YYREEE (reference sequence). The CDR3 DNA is TGTGCCAGCAGCTTGGAACAGGGCTTCAATGAGCAGTTCTTC. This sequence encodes CASSLEQGFNEQFF.

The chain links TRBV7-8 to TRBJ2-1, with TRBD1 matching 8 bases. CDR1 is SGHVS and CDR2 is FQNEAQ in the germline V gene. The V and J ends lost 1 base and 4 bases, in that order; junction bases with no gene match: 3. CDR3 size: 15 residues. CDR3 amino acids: CASSLGQGSYNEQFF. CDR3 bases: TGTGCCAGCAGCTTAGGACAGGGGTCGTACAATGAGCAGTTCTTC.

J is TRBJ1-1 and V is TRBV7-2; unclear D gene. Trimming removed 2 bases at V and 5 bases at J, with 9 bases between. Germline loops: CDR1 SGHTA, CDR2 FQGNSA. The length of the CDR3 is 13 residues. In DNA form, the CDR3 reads TGTGCCAGCAGCTTACAGGTTTCAACTGAAGCTTTCTTT. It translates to CASSLQVSTEAFF.

The CDR3 spells CASSLGQGYTEAFF. The CDR3 DNA is TGTGCCAGCAGTTTGGGACAGGGGTACACTGAAGCTTTCTTT. This chain connects TRBV6-5 to TRBJ1-1; TRBD1 matches at 10 bases. This CDR3 has 14 residues. Germline V gives CDR1 MNHEY, CDR2 SVGAGI. Trimming at V came to 4 bases and at J to 3 bases, leaving 2 bases not matched to a gene.

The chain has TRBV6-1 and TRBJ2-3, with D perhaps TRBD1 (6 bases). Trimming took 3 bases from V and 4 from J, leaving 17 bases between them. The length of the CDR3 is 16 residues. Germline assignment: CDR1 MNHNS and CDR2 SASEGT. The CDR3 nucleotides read TGTGCCAGCAGTGAGAGGCAGGGGTCATTCCCAGATACGCAGTATTTT. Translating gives CASSERQGSFPDTQYF.

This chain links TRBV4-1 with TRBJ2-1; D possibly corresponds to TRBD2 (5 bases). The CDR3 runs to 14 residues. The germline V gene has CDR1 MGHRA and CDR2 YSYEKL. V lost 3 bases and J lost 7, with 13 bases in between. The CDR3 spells CASSHDSRGNEQFF. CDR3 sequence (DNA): TGCGCCAGCAGCCATGACTCCCGAGGGAATGAGCAGTTCTTC.

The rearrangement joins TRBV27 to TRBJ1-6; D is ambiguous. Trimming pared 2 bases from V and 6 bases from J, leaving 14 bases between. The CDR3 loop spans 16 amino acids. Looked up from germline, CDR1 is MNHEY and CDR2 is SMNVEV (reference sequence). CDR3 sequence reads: CASSLRPPRVNSPLHF. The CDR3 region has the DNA TGTGCCAGCAGTTTACGCCCCCCGAGGGTTAATTCACCCCTCCACTTT.

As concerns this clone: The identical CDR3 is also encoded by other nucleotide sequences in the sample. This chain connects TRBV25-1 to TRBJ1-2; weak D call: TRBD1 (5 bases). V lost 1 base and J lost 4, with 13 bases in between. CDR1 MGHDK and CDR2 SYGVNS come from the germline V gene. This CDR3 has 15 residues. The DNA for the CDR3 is TGTGCCAGCAGTGAATGGGCAGGGAAAATCTATGGCTACACCTTC. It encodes CASSEWAGKIYGYTF.

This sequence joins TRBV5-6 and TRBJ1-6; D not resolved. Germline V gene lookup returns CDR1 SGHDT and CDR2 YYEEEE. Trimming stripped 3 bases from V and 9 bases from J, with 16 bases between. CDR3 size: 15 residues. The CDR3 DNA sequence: TGTGCCAGCAGCTCCTACGGCCAGCGGGGTTCACCCCTCCACTTT. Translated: CASSSYGQRGSPLHF.

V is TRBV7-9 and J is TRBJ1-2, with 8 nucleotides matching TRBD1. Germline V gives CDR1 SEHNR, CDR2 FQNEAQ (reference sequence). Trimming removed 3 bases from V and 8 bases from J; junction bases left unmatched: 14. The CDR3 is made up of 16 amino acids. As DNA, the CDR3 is TGTGCCAGCAGCTTCTCGCAAGGACAGGGCCTGAGGGGCTACACCTTC. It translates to CASSFSQGQGLRGYTF.

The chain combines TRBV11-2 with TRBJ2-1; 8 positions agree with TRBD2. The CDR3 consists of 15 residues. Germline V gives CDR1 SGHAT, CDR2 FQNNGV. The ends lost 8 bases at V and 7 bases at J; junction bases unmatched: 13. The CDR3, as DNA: TGTGCCAGCGGACGGGGGGGCCGTTTTAGAAATGAGCAGTTCTTC. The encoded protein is CASGRGGRFRNEQFF.